This T cell receptor (beta chain) was observed in a study of T cell repertoires in cytomegalovirus infection. Study-wide context: A matching HLA type, together with CMV infection, was signaled by public TCR beta signatures. General study findings and limits: Identification of carriers of CMV plus the relevant HLA was performed using cumulative public TCR beta family frequency. It was HLA-C-restricted CMV-specific TCR beta clonotypes that dominated the response ex vivo.

Trimming removed 4 bases from V and 4 bases from J, with 10 bases in between. CDR1 and CDR2 from the germline V gene are SGHAT and FQNNGV. The CDR3 loop spans 13 amino acids. TCRdb reprocessed the reads with MiXCR, giving one entry per CDR3 protein. This sample yields 480,000 or so distinct CDR3 sequences, of which around 11% are seen a single time; 9.5% to 13% belongs to the top ten. This clonotype came up many times. Its antigen is not known. Material for sequencing was PBMCs. The gene calls are TRBV11-2 and TRBJ1-1; D is unclear. The TCR comes from a human donor in good health (CMV status not recorded). Some clones in this sample may be carry-over from other donors' samples. This chain's CDR3 is CASSSLARTEAFF. The CDR3 nucleotides read TGTGCCAGCAGCTCCCTCGCGCGCACTGAAGCTTTCTTT.